This T cell receptor (beta chain) was identified during a study of Graves' ophthalmopathy and Graves' hyperthyroidism. Across the study: The study drew peripheral blood at initial diagnosis, before any treatment. Study results and caveats: Most clonotypes expanded in thyroid above 0.001 frequency were present in blood too. Stable hyperthyroidism and ophthalmopathy were told apart by a 13-signature model, which achieved just over 85% sensitivity and 81.08% specificity.

The hyperthyroidism patients had a new diagnosis of under 2 months' duration and were aged 18 to 65. RNA transcripts served as template for amplifying TCR beta CDR3 sequences. Second-round multiplex PCR came after a first-round RT-PCR that employed HTBI primers. Each CDR3 protein gets one entry after TCRdb re-called the multiplex PCR reads with MiXCR. The sample includes about 370,000 distinct CDR3 sequences, 17% of them seen just once. This clonotype was recorded at least ten times. What it binds is unknown. This receptor was obtained from an adult woman with stable Graves' hyperthyroidism. The specimen was peripheral blood.

The CDR3 coding sequence is TGCAGTGCTAGAGAGCAGCTAGCGGGATCCTACGAGCAGTACTTC. As protein: CSAREQLAGSYEQYF. The genes are TRBV20-1 and TRBJ2-7; the match to TRBD2 covers 9 bases. Germline V gene sequence: CDR1 DFQATT, CDR2 SNEGSKA (reference sequence). The CDR3 spans 15 residues. V shed 0 bases, J shed 1 base, and the junction held 4 bases outside the gene matches.